This T cell receptor (beta chain) came from a study of blood T cell repertoires in COVID-19. Across the study: The study drew acute and convalescent COVID-19 samples from the United States, Italy and Spain. Sample material is recorded as cDNA or gDNA derived from T cells, B-cell-depleted T cells, or PBMCs.

The CDR3 has 14 amino acids. V gave up 5 bases and J gave up 6 bases; unmatched junction bases: 8. Germline-derived CDR1 and CDR2 are LNHDA and SQIVND (reference sequence). In the original workflow: Counts of nucleated cells, estimated from reference gene primer amplification, were obtained. TCRdb's copy holds only in-frame clones and misses some; the assay was immunoSEQ multiplex PCR. V and J calls and clone size are copied from that table; D and trimming were computed from the DNA. The data contain tens of thousands of clones, around three quarters of them singletons. The TCR comes from a woman in her sixties or seventies with acute or convalescent COVID-19. The rearrangement joins TRBV19 to TRBJ2-5, with 8 bases identical to TRBD2. Sequenced input: peripheral blood. CDR3 sequence: CASSFDSGIKTQYF. In DNA, the CDR3 is TGTGCCAGTAGTTTTGATAGCGGGATAAAGACCCAGTACTTC.